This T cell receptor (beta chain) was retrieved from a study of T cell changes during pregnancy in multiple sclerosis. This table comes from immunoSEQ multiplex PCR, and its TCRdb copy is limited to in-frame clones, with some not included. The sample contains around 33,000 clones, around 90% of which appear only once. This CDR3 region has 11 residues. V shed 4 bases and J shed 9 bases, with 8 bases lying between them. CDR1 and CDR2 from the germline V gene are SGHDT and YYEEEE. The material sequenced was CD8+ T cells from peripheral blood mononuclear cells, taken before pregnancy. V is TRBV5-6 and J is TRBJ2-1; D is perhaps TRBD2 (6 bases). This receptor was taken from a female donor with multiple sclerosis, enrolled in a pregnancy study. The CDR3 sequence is CASSPGGEQFF. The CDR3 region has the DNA TGTGCCAGCAGCCCCGGGGGTGAGCAGTTCTTC. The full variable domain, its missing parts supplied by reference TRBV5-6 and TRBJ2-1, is DAGVTQSPTHLIKTRGQQVTLRCSPKSGHDTVSWYQQALGQGPQFIFQYYEEEERQRGNFPDRFSGHQFPNYSSELNVNALLLGDSALYLCASSPGGEQFFGPGTRLTVL.